The clone carrying this TCR beta chain was recorded at least ten times. Its antigen is not identified. Disease duration under 2 months; hyperthyroidism patients were aged 18 to 65. Fresh 10 ml peripheral blood yielded PBMCs. The source of the sample is a study of T cells in Graves' hyperthyroidism and ophthalmopathy. General observations from the study: Most thyroid clonotypes with frequency above 0.001 were detected in blood. Before onset, by a median of around 6.4 months, the model predicted ophthalmopathy.

V was clipped by 7 bases and J by 2 bases, with 11 bases between them. CDR3 length equals 13 residues. Germline V CDR1 and CDR2: MNHEY, SVGEGT. It was RNA transcripts that yielded the amplified TCR beta CDR3 regions. First-round RT-PCR with HTBI primers amplified the TCR CDR3 region. TCRdb passed the multiplex PCR reads through MiXCR, listing each CDR3 protein once. The table lists 300,000 to 400,000 distinct CDR3 sequences, 21% of them singletons. This chain links TRBV6-2 or TRBV6-3 with TRBJ2-5, with D uncertain. This TCR was sampled from a woman aged 50 to 65 with Graves' hyperthyroidism. Input material: blood. The CDR3 protein is CASTPPLQETQYF. For the CDR3, the DNA is TGTGCCAGCACGCCTCCACTGCAAGAGACCCAGTACTTC.